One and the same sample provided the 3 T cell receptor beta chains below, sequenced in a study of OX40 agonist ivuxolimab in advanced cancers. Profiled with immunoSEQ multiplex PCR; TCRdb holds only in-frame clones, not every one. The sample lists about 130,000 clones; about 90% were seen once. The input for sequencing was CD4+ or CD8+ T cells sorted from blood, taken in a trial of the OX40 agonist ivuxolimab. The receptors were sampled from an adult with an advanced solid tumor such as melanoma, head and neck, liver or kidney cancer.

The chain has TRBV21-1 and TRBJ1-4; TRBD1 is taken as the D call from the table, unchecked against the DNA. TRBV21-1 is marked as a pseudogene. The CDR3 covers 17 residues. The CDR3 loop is CASSKDEQVATNEKLFF. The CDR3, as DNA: TGTGCCAGCAGCAAAGACGAACAGGTCGCAACTAATGAAAAACTGTTTTTT.

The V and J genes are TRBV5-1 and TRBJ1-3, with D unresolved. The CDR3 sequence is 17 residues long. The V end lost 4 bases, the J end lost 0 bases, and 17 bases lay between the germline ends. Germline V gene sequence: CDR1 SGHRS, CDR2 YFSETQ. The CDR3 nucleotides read TGCGCCAGCAGCCCTCGGGCTCAAGCTTTCTCTGGAAACACCATATATTTT. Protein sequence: CASSPRAQAFSGNTIYF.

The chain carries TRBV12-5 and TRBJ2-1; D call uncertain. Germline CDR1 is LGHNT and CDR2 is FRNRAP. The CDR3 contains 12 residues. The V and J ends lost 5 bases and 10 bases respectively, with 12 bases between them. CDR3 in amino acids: CASGLEKSEQFF. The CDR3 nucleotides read TGTGCTAGTGGTCTGGAGAAAAGCGAGCAGTTCTTC.